What follows describes a single T cell receptor beta chain. The antigen is unknown. The source of the sample is a study of blood T cells in healthy people across ages. For the second PCR, which ran for roughly 6 to 12 cycles, a sample-barcoded 5' primer and a J-beta primer mix were used. Using its own MiXCR run on the 5' RACE reads, TCRdb lists one record per CDR3 protein. The repertoire holds about a million distinct CDR3 sequences, with roughly half as singletons. Findings and limits, study-wide: With naive T cell percentage, TCR beta diversity showed a strong correlation. Changes in expanded clonotypes were possibly confounded, as the CMV status of donors was unknown.

The CDR3 extends over 15 amino acids. The J segment lost 2 bases and the V segment lost 4 bases, leaving 6 bases of the junction unmatched. Germline values: CDR1 SGHRS, CDR2 YFSETQ. The TCR comes from a woman aged 55-69 years in good health. Sequenced sample: blood. The chain has TRBV5-1 and TRBJ2-1, with 7 bases that match TRBD1. In DNA, the CDR3 is TGCGCCAGCAGCCAACAGGGGTTCACCTACAATGAGCAGTTCTTC. It codes for CASSQQGFTYNEQFF. The whole variable domain, remainder taken from reference TRBV5-1 and TRBJ2-1, is KAGVTQTPRYLIKTRGQQVTLSCSPISGHRSVSWYQQTPGQGLQFLFEYFSETQRNKGNFPGRFSGRQFSNSRSEMNVSTLELGDSALYLCASSQQGFTYNEQFFGPGTRLTVL.